This T cell receptor (beta chain) was recovered during a study of lymphopenia after photon versus proton radiotherapy (dated by TCRdb to between 2019 and 2020). For the study in its entirety: Photon and proton radiation therapy were compared by the study for their immunological effects in patients with gastrointestinal tumors who developed high-grade lymphopenia. The cohort comprised some 20 patients with gastrointestinal tumors who received either photon or proton therapy and then developed lymphopenia. The goal of the study was to characterize the differences between the two radiation modalities in how they affect the immune system. The study at large found these results: After the lymphocyte count nadir, photon-treated repertoires showed oligoclonal expansion, especially of CD8+ Temra cells, which drove the drop in diversity. Across the cohort, an inverse correlation was found between a larger post-nadir drop in TCR diversity and overall survival time among patients who died. During treatment, patients who received photon therapy lost naive T cells and TCR diversity and gained effector/memory populations, whereas patients who received proton therapy remained relatively stable. The survival association was examined only in patients who died, and the authors described better survival with proton therapy as a possibility, not as a demonstrated result.

Preparation of the library involved the immunoSEQ multiplex PCR assay. Deep sequencing of rearranged TCR beta loci, alongside multiparametric flow cytometry, was used to profile T cell repertoires. TCRdb limited this immuneACCESS table to in-frame rearrangements with V and J called. A share of clones is missing; checked studies link under half to unresolved V genes, and the rest is unexplained. The table for this sample lists 70,000 or so clones; more than 75% of them were counted only once. The ten biggest clones cover 2.5% to 3% of the sample. The cysteine opens and the phenylalanine closes a CDR3 of 12 amino acids. The CDR3 DNA has 36 bases and is translated from base 1. At the junction V is shortened by 3 bases and J by 3 bases, with 5 bases in between. Based on the germline V gene, the CDR1 and CDR2 sequences are MDHEN and SYDVKM. As regards this clone: Which antigen it targets is not known. Base qualities are not provided; no much larger clone lies one nucleotide away.

The receptor chain draws on TRBV28 and TRBJ2-5; the D segment cannot be called with confidence. This material consisted of peripheral blood, taken from a patient treated with photon-based radiotherapy. This sequence originates from a woman in her seventies with pancreatic cancer. The CDR3 is CASSFLEETQYF. Read as DNA, the sequence is TGTGCCAGCAGTTTTTTGGAAGAGACCCAGTACTTC.